These T cell receptor beta chains were read from a single sample in a study of high-grade serous ovarian cancer treatment subgroups. The repertoire was sequenced with immunoSEQ multiplex PCR; TCRdb's copy has only in-frame clones and lacks some. Of approximately 6,200 clones in the sample, 70% to 80% were seen once. Sequenced input: tumor tissue. These receptors were taken from a human donor with high-grade serous ovarian cancer. CDR3s include the opening cysteine and the closing phenylalanine or tryptophan. The D gene is left open where the match is weak. Not all rows give a size; the values are once, few, many and, for expanded clones, a class.

few,TRBV19,NA,TRBJ1-5,TGTGCCAGTAGTATCGGCACCCACGAGCCCCAGCATTTT,CASSIGTHEPQHF
NA,TRBV6-6,NA,TRBJ2-7,TGTGCCAGCAGTTACTCGAACGAGTACTACGAGCAGTACTTC,CASSYSNEYYEQYF
NA,TRBV10-3,NA,TRBJ1-1,TGTGCCATCAGTGATACCTCGAACACTGAAGCTTTCTTT,CAISDTSNTEAFF
NA,TRBV7-2,NA,TRBJ2-1,TGTGCCAGCAGTCCCGGGGTAGCGGAGTTCAATGAGCAGTTCTTC,CASSPGVAEFNEQFF
NA,TRBV4-1,NA,TRBJ1-2,TGCGCCAGCAGCCAAGAGGCAGGGGTTGACTACACCTTC,CASSQEAGVDYTF
NA,TRBV10-1,NA,TRBJ2-7,TGCGCCAGCAGTTACAGGGTTGGTTACGAGCAGTACTTC,CASSYRVGYEQYF
NA,TRBV4-2,NA,TRBJ2-3,TGTGCCAGCAGCCAAGCGTCAGACCCTCTCACAGATACGCAGTATTTT,CASSQASDPLTDTQYF
NA,TRBV28,NA,TRBJ1-2,TGTGCCAGCAGTACCCGTAGGAAGGCCAACTATGGCTACACCTTC,CASSTRRKANYGYTF
NA,TRBV30,NA,TRBJ1-1,TGTGCCTGGAGTGAACGGGGGAGCTTGAACACTGAAGCTTTCTTT,CAWSERGSLNTEAFF
NA,TRBV5-6,TRBD1,TRBJ2-5,TGTGCCAGCAGCTATTTATACGGGACAGGCCAAGAGACCCAGTACTTC,CASSYLYGTGQETQYF
NA,TRBV2,NA,TRBJ2-7,TGTGCCAGCAGTGACGGCGGGGGCTCTTCCTACGAGCAGTACTTC,CASSDGGGSSYEQYF
NA,TRBV2,TRBD1,TRBJ2-3,TGTGCCAGCAGCAGGGACAGGGGGTGGGCAGATACGCAGTATTTT,CASSRDRGWADTQYF
NA,TRBV7-2,NA,TRBJ2-1,TGTGCCAGCAGCTTAGCCCCCAACAATGAGCAGTTCTTC,CASSLAPNNEQFF
once,TRBV6-5,NA,TRBJ2-1,TGTGCCAGCAGTTACAGGCGGAGGGCCGGCGATGAGCAGTTCTTC,CASSYRRRAGDEQFF
NA,TRBV4-1,TRBD1,TRBJ2-1,TGCGCCAGCAGCCAGACGGACAGGGGCAGATACAATGAGCAGTTCTTC,CASSQTDRGRYNEQFF
NA,TRBV18,NA,TRBJ2-1,TGTGCCAGCTCACCACGGGGTTCTCTATACAATGAGCAGTTCTTC,CASSPRGSLYNEQFF
NA,TRBV19,NA,TRBJ1-5,TGTGCCAGTAGTCCCCCTGGCAGGGGAAGCAATCAGCCCCAGCATTTT,CASSPPGRGSNQPQHF
NA,TRBV6-5,TRBD2,TRBJ2-5,TGTGCCAGCAGTTTTAGCGGGGGGATCCAAGAGACCCAGTACTTC,CASSFSGGIQETQYF
NA,TRBV15,NA,TRBJ1-6,TGTGCCACCAGCAGAGCTGGTTCACCCCTCCACTTT,CATSRAGSPLHF
NA,TRBV30,NA,TRBJ2-3,TGTGCCTGGAGTCGAGGGACAGATACGCAGTATTTT,CAWSRGTDTQYF
few,TRBV5-1,TRBD1,TRBJ1-4,TGCGCCAGCAGCTCCGGGACAGACTTCGAAAAACTGTTTTTT,CASSSGTDFEKLFF
large,TRBV2,NA,TRBJ2-2,TGTGCCAGCAGTGATGGAAGAATTCAACCCGGGGAGCTGTTTTTT,CASSDGRIQPGELFF
once,TRBV6-1,NA,TRBJ1-5,TGTGCCAGCAGTGAAGTGCATACACTCAATCAGCCCCAGCATTTT,CASSEVHTLNQPQHF
NA,TRBV18,NA,TRBJ1-2,TGTGCCAGCTCACCACCGGGGGCCGACTATGGCTACACCTTC,CASSPPGADYGYTF
NA,TRBV5-1,NA,TRBJ2-3,TGCGCCAGCAGAACGGGCCCTAGCACAGATACGCAGTATTTT,CASRTGPSTDTQYF
NA,TRBV7-2,NA,TRBJ1-5,TGTGCCAGCAGCTTGACAGCCTATAGCAATCAGCCCCAGCATTTT,CASSLTAYSNQPQHF
NA,TRBV7-9,TRBD1,TRBJ1-2,TGTGCCAGCAGCCGGGGGACAGGGAGTGGCTACACCTTC,CASSRGTGSGYTF
NA,TRBV10-3,NA,TRBJ2-7,TGTGCTATAAGGGCGGCAGGGTCACACGAGCAGTACTTC,CAIRAAGSHEQYF
NA,TRBV29-1,NA,TRBJ1-4,TGCAGCGTGGGCAATGAAAAACTGTTTTTT,CSVGNEKLFF
NA,TRBV5-4,NA,TRBJ2-5,TGCGCCAGCAGCCAAGAAAGGGTAGGGGAGACCCAGTACTTC,CASSQERVGETQYF
NA,TRBV29-1,NA,TRBJ2-3,TGCAGCGTTGATACGGGGTTAGATACGCAGTATTTT,CSVDTGLDTQYF